The following is a T cell receptor beta chain sequence with its context. Its antigen is as yet unknown. Germline and junction disagree at one end, which may indicate a read error. From germline, CDR1 is SEHNR and CDR2 FQNEAQ (reference sequence). The CDR3 has 17 amino acids. A second PCR of roughly 7 to 11 cycles used a sample-barcoded 5' primer and a J-beta primer mix. TCRdb called the 5' RACE reads again in MiXCR, with one record for every CDR3 protein. The repertoire has hundreds of thousands of distinct CDR3 sequences, roughly 26% of them found once; the top ten carry roughly a sixth. The record originates from a study of blood T cells in healthy people across ages. Overall study findings and caveats: Observed TCR beta diversity per million T cells went down as age went up. This fall followed a roughly linear course with age.

Every sample gave at least 5 micrograms of total RNA when it was extracted. What was sequenced was blood. This TCR derives from a woman of 80 years or more in good health. The chain is built from TRBV7-9 and TRBJ1-2; D call uncertain. The CDR3 region has the DNA TGTGCCAGCAGCAAGGTCGGCGGGGTAATTCCTAACCATGGCTACACCTTC. Translation gives CASSKVGGVIPNHGYTF. Together with reference TRBV7-9 and TRBJ1-2, the CDR3 gives the full variable domain: DTGVSQNPRHKITKRGQNVTFRCDPISEHNRLYWYRQTLGQGPEFLTYFQNEAQLEKSRLLSDRFSAERPKGSFSTLEIQRTEQGDSAMYLCASSKVGGVIPNHGYTFGSGTRLTVV.